The clone carrying this TCR beta chain has just a few counts. No antigen is known for it. While unrecorded immune exposures were likely, the donors were nominally healthy when sampled. The V end lost 4 bases, the J end lost 1 base, and 10 bases lay between the germline ends. Germline loops: CDR1 LGHNA, CDR2 YNFKEQ. The CDR3 has 14 residues. This sample is drawn from a study of cytomegalovirus exposure and HLA in healthy donors. The PCR was carried out with 60 Vbeta primers and 13 Jbeta primers. Measured with immunoSEQ multiplex PCR; TCRdb has only the in-frame clones, and not every one. The table records about 120,000 clones, around 81% of them present only once. Study-wide results and caveats: Later work showed greater clonal expansion in HLA-associated TCR beta chains than in equally common others. Relative to the approximately 670-donor mean, N-insertions were reportedly fewer in an Asian-associated ancestry cluster in a later analysis. While the bulk of TCR sequences proved rare, some public TCRs turned up in many donors.

V gene TRBV4-2 combines with J gene TRBJ1-1; no reliable D call. The source material was PBMCs. The receptor's source is a woman between 40 and 50 years old in good health and CMV-seronegative. The CDR3 coding sequence is TGTGCCAGCAGCCGAGGTGGAGCGAACACTGAAGCTTTCTTT. It encodes CASSRGGANTEAFF.